This T cell receptor (beta chain) was identified during a study of naive and memory T cell subsets. Findings and limits, study-wide: In CD4 and CD8 cells, diversity dropped from naive through EMRA. Naive repertoires, especially CD8, held a few larger clonotypes, possibly memory cells re-expressing CD45RA.

Germline lookup yields CDR1 MDHEN and CDR2 SYDVKM. The CDR3 is made up of 16 amino acids. V lost 6 bases and J lost 9; bases outside the gene matches: 13. An equimolar mix of two oligonucleotides served as the beta constant-region primer for TRBC1 and TRBC2. Ligated cDNA was amplified by four rounds of PCR with nested alpha and beta constant-region primers and SP2. A 12-nucleotide UMI and the SP2 primer were added to the cDNA 3' end by oligonucleotide ligation. Each CDR3 protein gets one entry after TCRdb re-called the UMI-ligation and nested PCR reads with MiXCR. Among under 150,000 distinct CDR3 sequences listed, 15% to 25% were seen once. In the case of this clonotype: Its target is unknown.

Cells stained for CD3, CD4, CD8, CD45RA, CD27 and viability were sorted into four CD45RA/CD27 subsets. This rearrangement joins TRBV28 to TRBJ2-1, with 11 bases matching TRBD2. The clonotype originates from a human donor in good health. What was sequenced was naive CD8+ T cells from blood. The CDR3 is CASSLLISGRAPEQFF. The DNA for the CDR3 is TGTGCCAGCAGCCTACTTATTAGCGGGAGGGCGCCTGAGCAGTTCTTC.